This T cell receptor (beta chain) was identified during a study of T cell repertoires and HLA-DP antigens. This CDR3 has 15 residues. Germline V gene data show CDR1 as MNHEY and CDR2 as SMNVEV (reference sequence). Germline trimming cut 5 bases from V and 4 bases from J; bases unmatched to any gene: 7. Remarks on this clone: Its antigen is not known.

Only in-frame clones appear in the TCRdb table, and some are missing; sequencing was by immunoSEQ multiplex PCR. This table has about 120,000 clones, 85% to 95% appearing once. The origin of this receptor is a young woman in good health and CMV-seronegative. This sequence joins TRBV27 and TRBJ2-3, with 9 bases aligning to TRBD1. Sequencing input: CD4+ T cells from PBMCs. CDR3 protein: CASSVETGGADTQYF. In nucleotides, the CDR3 is TGTGCCAGCAGTGTCGAGACAGGGGGTGCAGATACGCAGTATTTT.